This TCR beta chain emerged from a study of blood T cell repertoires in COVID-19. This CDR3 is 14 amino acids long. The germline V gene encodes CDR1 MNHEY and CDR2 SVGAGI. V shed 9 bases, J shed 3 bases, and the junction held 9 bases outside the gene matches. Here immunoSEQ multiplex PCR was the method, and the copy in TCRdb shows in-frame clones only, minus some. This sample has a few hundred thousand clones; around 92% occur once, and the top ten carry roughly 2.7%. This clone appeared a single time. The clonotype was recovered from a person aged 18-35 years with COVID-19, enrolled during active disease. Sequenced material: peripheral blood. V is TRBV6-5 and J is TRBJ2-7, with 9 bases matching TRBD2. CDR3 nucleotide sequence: TGTGCCAGTTCTCTAGGCGGGGGGGACTACGAGCAGTACTTC. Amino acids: CASSLGGGDYEQYF.